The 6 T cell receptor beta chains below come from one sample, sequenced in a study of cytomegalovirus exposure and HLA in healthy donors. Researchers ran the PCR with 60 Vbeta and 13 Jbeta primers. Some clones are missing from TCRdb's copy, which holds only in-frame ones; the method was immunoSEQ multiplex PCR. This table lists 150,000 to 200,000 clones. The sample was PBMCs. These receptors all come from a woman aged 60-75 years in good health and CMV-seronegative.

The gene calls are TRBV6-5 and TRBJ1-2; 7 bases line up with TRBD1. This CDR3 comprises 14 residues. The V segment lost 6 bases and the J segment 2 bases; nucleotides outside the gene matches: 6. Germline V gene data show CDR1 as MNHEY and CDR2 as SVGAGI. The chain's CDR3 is CASSSPGQNYGYTF. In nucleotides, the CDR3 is TGTGCCAGCAGCTCACCGGGACAGAACTATGGCTACACCTTC.

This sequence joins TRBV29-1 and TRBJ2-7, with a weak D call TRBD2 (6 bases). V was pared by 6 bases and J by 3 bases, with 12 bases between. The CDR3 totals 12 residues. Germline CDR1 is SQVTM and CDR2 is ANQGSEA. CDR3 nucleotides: TGCAGCGTGGGAGGTCGTAACTACGAGCAGTACTTC. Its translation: CSVGGRNYEQYF.

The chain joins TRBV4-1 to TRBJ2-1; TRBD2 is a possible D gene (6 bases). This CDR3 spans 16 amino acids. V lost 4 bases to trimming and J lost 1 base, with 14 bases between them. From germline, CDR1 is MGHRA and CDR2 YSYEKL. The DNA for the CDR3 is TGCGCCAGCAGCCTTTTTGGGGGGAATTCCTACAATGAGCAGTTCTTC. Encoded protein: CASSLFGGNSYNEQFF.

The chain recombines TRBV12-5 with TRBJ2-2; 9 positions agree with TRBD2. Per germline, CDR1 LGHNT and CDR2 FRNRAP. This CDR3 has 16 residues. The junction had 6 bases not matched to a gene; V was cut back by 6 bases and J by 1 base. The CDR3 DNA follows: TGTGCTAGTGGCCTCCTAGCGGGAATGAACACCGGGGAGCTGTTTTTT. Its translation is CASGLLAGMNTGELFF.

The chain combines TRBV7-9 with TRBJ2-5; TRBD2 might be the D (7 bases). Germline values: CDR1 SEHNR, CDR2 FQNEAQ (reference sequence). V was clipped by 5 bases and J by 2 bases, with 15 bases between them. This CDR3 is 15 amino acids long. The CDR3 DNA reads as TGTGCCAGCAGCCAATTCGGGGGGCAACAAGAGACCCAGTACTTC. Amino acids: CASSQFGGQQETQYF.

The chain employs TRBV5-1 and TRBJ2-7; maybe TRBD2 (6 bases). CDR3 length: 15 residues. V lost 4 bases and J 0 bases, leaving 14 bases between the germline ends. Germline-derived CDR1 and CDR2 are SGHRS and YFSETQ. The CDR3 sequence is CASSPDYSYSYEQYF. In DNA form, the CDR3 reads TGCGCCAGCAGCCCGGACTACTCTTACTCCTACGAGCAGTACTTC.